Following are 2 T cell receptor beta chains from one sample sequenced in a study of response to subunit inactivated influenza vaccine. TCRdb analysed the RT-PCR reads with MiXCR anew, one entry per CDR3 protein. The data show about 480,000 distinct CDR3 sequences, 13% seen once. Sequenced material: PBMCs from blood, taken roughly 45 days after vaccination. All receptors come from a man between 45 and 60 years old who received an inactivated influenza vaccine.

The chain joins TRBV6-5 to TRBJ2-5, with a possible D match to TRBD2 (6 bases). The germline V gene encodes CDR1 MNHEY and CDR2 SVGAGI. Trimming removed 0 bases at V and 4 bases at J, with 9 bases between. This CDR3 has 14 amino acids. CDR3 sequence reads: CASSYSNGRETQYF. The CDR3 region has the DNA TGTGCCAGCAGTTACTCGAACGGGAGAGAGACCCAGTACTTC.

CDR3 in amino acids: CASSQGDRGNTDTQYF. CDR3 nucleotides: TGCGCCAGCAGCCAAGGGGACAGGGGGAACACAGATACGCAGTATTTT. The chain joins TRBV4-1 to TRBJ2-3, with TRBD1 matching 11 bases. With V trimmed by 1 base and J by 2 bases, 2 bases remained unmatched. The CDR3 is made up of 16 amino acids. Looked up from germline, CDR1 is MGHRA and CDR2 is YSYEKL.